The following is a TCR beta chain sequence with its context. This clonotype was seen at least ten times. Its antigen specificity is not known. Per-base quality was not reported, and no clone a single base away is much larger than it. The sample was run on an Illumina HiSeq 2500. Quantitative 5'-RACE with molecular barcodes was the method used to prepare the TCR beta libraries. In the original analysis: A new computational method, built on a probabilistic model of VDJ rearrangement, was used to identify disease-linked TCR variants. TCRdb reworked the public reads: Q25 trimming with fastp, MiXCR clone assembly, productive beta chains retained. Merged by CDR3 protein, the rows form single entries marked with the most common genes and DNA. The V and J calls, along with clone size, are taken from TCRdb and not from the paper's own processing. The table for this sample lists about 130,000 distinct CDR3 sequences; roughly 13% of them were counted only once. The top ten clones comprise just under 3% of the sample.

This record comes from a study of CD8 T cells in ankylosing spondylitis (dated by TCRdb to 2016 to 2017). Background on the whole study: To find TCR variants linked to disease, the study profiled T cell receptor beta repertoires in ankylosing spondylitis patients and healthy donors. The whole study cohort included some 100 healthy donors and 25 ankylosing spondylitis patients. Peripheral blood was sampled, and synovial fluid was additionally collected from ankylosing spondylitis patients. Results and caveats for the whole study, not just this receptor: The disease-linked clones were reported to be significantly enriched in matched synovial fluid samples from ankylosing spondylitis patients. The disease-linked clones had a CD8+ phenotype and were found at relatively low frequencies in peripheral blood. Some TCR beta motif variants had previously been reported in synovial fluid and blood of reactive arthritis patients, which suggested common disease-initiation mechanisms. Blood from ankylosing spondylitis patients appeared to be characterized by a TCR beta motif composed of eight or nine highly homologous amino acid variants.

There are 11 amino acids in the CDR3, from cysteine to phenylalanine inclusive. Of all the DNA, just the CDR3 is kept, 33 bases in frame from base 1. The junction carries 7 bases between V and J, which are trimmed by 3 bases and 4 bases respectively. CDR1 and CDR2, looked up from the germline V gene, are SQVTM and ANQGSEA. The V and J segments used are TRBV29-1 and TRBJ2-7, with the D gene call left open. The sequencing input was blood, either unsorted or a sorted T cell fraction (not recorded which). The TCR originated in a female donor with ankylosing spondylitis or in good health (not recorded which). The CDR3 protein: CSVEPEYEQYF. The base sequence is TGCAGCGTTGAGCCAGAGTACGAGCAGTACTTC.